This is a list of T cell receptor beta chains from one sample in a study of blood T cell repertoires in COVID-19. Assay used: immunoSEQ multiplex PCR; TCRdb lists only in-frame clones, some missing. The data show under 300,000 clones, 70% to 90% seen once. The specimen sequenced was peripheral blood. The receptors derive from a man in his sixties with acute or convalescent COVID-19. Both conserved end residues are part of each CDR3. D genes are given only for firm matches. Clone size appears in some rows only: once, few, many, or a class for an expanded clone.

v_call	d_call	j_call	clone_size	cdr3_nt	cdr3_aa
TRBV28	TRBD2	TRBJ2-7	NA	TGTGCCAGCAGTCCGCGACTAGCGGGAGGGGTATACGAGCAGTACTTC	CASSPRLAGGVYEQYF
TRBV15	TRBD1	TRBJ2-7	NA	TGTGCCACCAGCTGGCCGGGACAGGGGGCGAGGGAGCAGTACTTC	CATSWPGQGAREQYF
TRBV28	TRBD1	TRBJ2-1	NA	TGTGCCAGCGGACACCGGGACAGGGTAACATATGAGCAGTTCTTC	CASGHRDRVTYEQFF
TRBV6-6	TRBD1	TRBJ1-1	NA	TGTGCCAGCAGTTCCACTGGGACAGGGGTGAACACTGAAGCTTTCTTT	CASSSTGTGVNTEAFF
TRBV6-1	TRBD2	TRBJ2-3	NA	TGTGCCAGCAGTGACGGGACTAGCGGCGCAGATACGCAGTATTTT	CASSDGTSGADTQYF
TRBV4-1	NA	TRBJ1-6	NA	TGCGCCAGCAGCCAAGGTTGGGACAACGTTTCACCCCTCCACTTT	CASSQGWDNVSPLHF
TRBV6-2/TRBV6-3	TRBD2	TRBJ2-1	NA	TGTGCCAGCAGTTACGCGGGAGTGGTGAATGAGCAGTTCTTC	CASSYAGVVNEQFF
TRBV29-1	NA	TRBJ2-7	NA	TGCAGCGTTGATAGGAGGGAAAGACGCGAGCAGTACTTC	CSVDRRERREQYF
TRBV14	TRBD1	TRBJ2-1	NA	TGTGCCAGCAGCCAAGGGGACAGTACCTACAATGAGCAGTTCTTC	CASSQGDSTYNEQFF
TRBV28	NA	TRBJ2-2	once	TGTGCCAGCAGCTCCTCAGGGTACACCGGGGAGCTGTTTTTT	CASSSSGYTGELFF
TRBV28	NA	TRBJ2-1	NA	TGTGCCAGCAGTTTATTGGGAGGGGGAACCTACAATGAGCAGTTCTTC	CASSLLGGGTYNEQFF
TRBV2	TRBD1	TRBJ1-1	NA	TGTGCCAGCACCTCCTGGACAGGCCCTGAAGCTTTCTTT	CASTSWTGPEAFF
TRBV18	NA	TRBJ1-3	NA	TGTGCCAGCTCACCGGAGGGGGGAAACACCATATATTTT	CASSPEGGNTIYF
TRBV9	TRBD2	TRBJ2-4	NA	TGTGCCAGCAGACCCCTAGCGGGTCTAGCCAAAAACATTCAGTACTTC	CASRPLAGLAKNIQYF
TRBV6-5	TRBD1	TRBJ1-1	NA	TGTGCCAGCAGGTGGACAGGGGGAGACACTGAAGCTTTCTTT	CASRWTGGDTEAFF
TRBV28	NA	TRBJ1-2	NA	TGTGCCAGCAGTTTAGAAGGATGGCAAAGCGGAACTGGCCTTAACTATGGCTACACCTTC	CASSLEGWQSGTGLNYGYTF
TRBV6-5	TRBD1	TRBJ1-2	NA	TGTGCCAGCAGGAAGGACAGGGTGGGCTATGGCTACACCTTC	CASRKDRVGYGYTF